The present T cell receptor (beta chain) was sequenced within a study of blood T cell repertoires in COVID-19. Looking at the study overall: Whether acute or convalescent, the COVID-19 samples came from the United States, Italy and Spain. Nucleic acid was either cDNA or gDNA, and it came from T cells, B-cell-depleted T cells, or PBMCs.

Original handling: From reference gene primer amplification, estimates of nucleated cell counts were derived. Produced via immunoSEQ multiplex PCR; TCRdb's table is partial and in-frame only. V, J and clone size are those of that table, while D and trimming were read from the DNA. The sample lists 200,000 or so clones, 86% occurring once. The CDR3 extends over 12 amino acids. CDR1 and CDR2 from the germline V gene are MRHNA and SNTAGT. The trim removed 5 bases at V and 13 bases at J, leaving 7 bases unmatched. This clone came up a few times. Sequences were obtained from peripheral blood. V usage is TRBV6-4 and J usage is TRBJ1-2, with TRBD1 matching over 10 bases. The source is a woman in her 70s with acute or convalescent COVID-19. In DNA, the CDR3 is TGTGCCAGCAGTCGGGACAGGGGTCTACTCACCTTC. Its protein is CASSRDRGLLTF.